This TCR beta chain emerged from a study of cytomegalovirus exposure and HLA in healthy donors. General study points: Reported results showed that the classifier diagnosed cytomegalovirus status with high specificity and sensitivity.

Primers included in the PCR were 60 Vbeta and 13 Jbeta primers. The data were produced by immunoSEQ multiplex PCR, yet TCRdb's version contains in-frame clones alone and is incomplete. The sample lists about 180,000 clones; over 60% were seen once. Trimming cost V 4 bases and J 3 bases; bases outside gene matches: 8. In germline, CDR1 is SNHLY, CDR2 FYNNEI. CDR3 length: 15 residues. To note about this clone: Its antigen is not known.

Although they were nominally healthy when sampled, donors likely had unrecorded immune exposures. The receptor comes from a young man in good health and CMV-seronegative. The specimen sequenced was PBMCs. The chain couples TRBV2 to TRBJ2-7, with 8 bases matching TRBD2. The CDR3 DNA follows: TGTGCCAGCAGTGGAACGAGCGGGGGAATCTACGAGCAGTACTTC. Translation gives CASSGTSGGIYEQYF.